Included here is one TCR beta chain sequence, with context. Its antigen remains unknown. This sample stems from a study of OX40 agonist ivuxolimab in advanced cancers. Whole-study context: Ivuxolimab, an agonistic anti-OX40 (CD134) antibody, was given to patients. Partial responses occurred in three patients (one hepatocellular carcinoma, two cutaneous melanoma).

TCRdb's copy holds only in-frame clones and misses some; the assay was immunoSEQ multiplex PCR. The table lists over 70,000 clones, 85% to 95% of them singletons, with roughly an eighth in the top ten. Overall study results and limits: At doses 0.1 to 3.0 mg/kg, CD4+ and CD8+ clones expanded.

The CDR3 has 17 residues. Germline V gene sequence: CDR1 LGHNA, CDR2 YSLEER. Between the trimmed V and J ends, which lost 0 bases and 0 bases, there was a span of 11 bases. Here the sequenced sample was CD4+ or CD8+ T cells sorted from blood, taken in a trial of the OX40 agonist ivuxolimab. The rearrangement links TRBV4-3 to TRBJ2-2; D perhaps matches TRBD1 (5 bases). The clonotype comes from an adult with an advanced solid tumor such as melanoma, head and neck, liver or kidney cancer. CDR3 bases: TGCGCCAGCAGCCAAGAACCCAGGGTAGCGAACACCGGGGAGCTGTTTTTT. Residues: CASSQEPRVANTGELFF.